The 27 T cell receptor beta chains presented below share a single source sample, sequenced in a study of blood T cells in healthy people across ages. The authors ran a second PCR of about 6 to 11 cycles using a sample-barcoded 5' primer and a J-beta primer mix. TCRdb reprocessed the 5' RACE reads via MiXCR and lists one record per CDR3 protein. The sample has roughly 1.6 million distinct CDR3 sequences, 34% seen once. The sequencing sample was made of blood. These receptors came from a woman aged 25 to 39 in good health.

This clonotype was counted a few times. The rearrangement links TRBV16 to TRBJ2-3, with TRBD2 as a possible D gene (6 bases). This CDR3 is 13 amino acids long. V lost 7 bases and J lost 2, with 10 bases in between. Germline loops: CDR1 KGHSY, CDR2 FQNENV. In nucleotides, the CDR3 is TGTGCCAGCACCCGGGAGCTCACAGATACGCAGTATTTT. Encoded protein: CASTRELTDTQYF.

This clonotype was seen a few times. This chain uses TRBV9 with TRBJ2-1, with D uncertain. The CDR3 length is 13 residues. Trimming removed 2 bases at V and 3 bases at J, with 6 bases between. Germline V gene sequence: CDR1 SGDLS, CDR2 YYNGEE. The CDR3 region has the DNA TGTGCCAGCAGCGTTCTCCTCTACAATGAGCAGTTCTTC. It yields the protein CASSVLLYNEQFF.

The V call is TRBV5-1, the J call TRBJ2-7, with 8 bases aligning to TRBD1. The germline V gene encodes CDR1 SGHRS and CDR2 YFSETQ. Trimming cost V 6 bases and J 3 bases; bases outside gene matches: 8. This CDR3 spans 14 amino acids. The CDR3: CASTDGQGFYEQYF. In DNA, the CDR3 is TGCGCCAGCACTGACGGACAGGGATTCTACGAGCAGTACTTC.

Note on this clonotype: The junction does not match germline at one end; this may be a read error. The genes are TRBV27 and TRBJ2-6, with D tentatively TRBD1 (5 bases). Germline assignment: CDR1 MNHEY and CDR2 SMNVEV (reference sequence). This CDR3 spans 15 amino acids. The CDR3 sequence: CASSSSRSGANVRTF. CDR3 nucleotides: TGTGCCAGCAGTTCGAGTCGCTCTGGGGCCAACGTCCGGACTTTC.

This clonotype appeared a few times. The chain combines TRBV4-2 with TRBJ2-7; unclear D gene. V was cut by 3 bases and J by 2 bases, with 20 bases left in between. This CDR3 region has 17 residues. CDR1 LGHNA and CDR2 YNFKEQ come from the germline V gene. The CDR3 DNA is TGTGCCAGCAGCCAGGGTCCGGGTGGATACCATACCTACGAGCAGTACTTC. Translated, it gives CASSQGPGGYHTYEQYF.

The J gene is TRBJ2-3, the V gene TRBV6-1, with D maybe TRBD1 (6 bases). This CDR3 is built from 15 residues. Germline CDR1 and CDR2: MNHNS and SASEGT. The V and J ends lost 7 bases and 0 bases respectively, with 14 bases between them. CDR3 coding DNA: TGTGCCAGCACAGACAGGACCTCTAGCACAGATACGCAGTATTTT. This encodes CASTDRTSSTDTQYF.

CDR3 amino acids: CAWSGLAGVSSSYNEQFF. In nucleotides, the CDR3 is TGTGCCTGGAGTGGTCTAGCGGGAGTTTCGAGCTCCTACAATGAGCAGTTCTTC. The chain is built from TRBV30 and TRBJ2-1; TRBD2 aligns across 10 bases. The germline V gene has CDR1 GTSNPN and CDR2 SVGIG (reference sequence). The CDR3 has 18 amino acids. V gave up 1 base and J gave up 0 bases; unmatched junction bases: 9.

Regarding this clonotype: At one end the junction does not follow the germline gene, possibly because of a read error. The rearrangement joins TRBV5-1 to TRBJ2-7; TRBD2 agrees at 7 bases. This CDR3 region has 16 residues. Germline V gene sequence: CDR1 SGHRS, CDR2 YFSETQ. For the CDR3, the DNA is TGCTCCAGCAGCTTGGGGCCAGGGACTACCACCTACGAGCAGTACTTC. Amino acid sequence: CSSSLGPGTTTYEQYF.

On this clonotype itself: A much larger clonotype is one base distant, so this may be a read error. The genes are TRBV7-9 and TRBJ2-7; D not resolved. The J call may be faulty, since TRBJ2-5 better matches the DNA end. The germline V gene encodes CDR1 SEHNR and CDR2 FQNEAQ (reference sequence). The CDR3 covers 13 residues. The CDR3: CAGSLWGSETQYF. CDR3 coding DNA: TGTGCCGGCAGCTTATGGGGTTCAGAGACCCAGTACTTC.

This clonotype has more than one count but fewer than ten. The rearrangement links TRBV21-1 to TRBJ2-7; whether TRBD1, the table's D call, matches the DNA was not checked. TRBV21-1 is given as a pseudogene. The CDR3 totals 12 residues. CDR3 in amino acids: CVPGTGGYEQYF. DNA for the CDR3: TGTGTTCCGGGGACAGGGGGATACGAGCAGTACTTC.

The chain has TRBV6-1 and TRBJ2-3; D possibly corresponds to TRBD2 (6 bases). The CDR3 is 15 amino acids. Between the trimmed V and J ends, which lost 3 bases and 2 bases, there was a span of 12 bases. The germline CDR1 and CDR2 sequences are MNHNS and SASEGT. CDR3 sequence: CASSDVGGNTDTQYF. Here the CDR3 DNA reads TGTGCCAGCAGTGATGTGGGGGGAAACACAGATACGCAGTATTTT.

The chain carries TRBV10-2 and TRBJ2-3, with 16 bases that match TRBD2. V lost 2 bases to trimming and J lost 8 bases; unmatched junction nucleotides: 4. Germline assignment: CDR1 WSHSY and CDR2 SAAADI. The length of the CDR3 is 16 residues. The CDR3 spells CASSEGTSGGAGTQYF. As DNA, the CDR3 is TGCGCCAGCAGTGAGGGGACTAGCGGGGGGGCCGGTACGCAGTATTTT.

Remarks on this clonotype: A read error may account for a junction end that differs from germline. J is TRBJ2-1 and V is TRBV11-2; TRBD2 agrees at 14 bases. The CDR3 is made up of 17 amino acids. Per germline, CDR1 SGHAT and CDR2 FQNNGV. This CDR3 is CACSSPTSGRAYNEQFF. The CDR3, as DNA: TGTGCCTGCAGTTCCCCGACTAGCGGGAGGGCTTACAATGAGCAGTTCTTC.

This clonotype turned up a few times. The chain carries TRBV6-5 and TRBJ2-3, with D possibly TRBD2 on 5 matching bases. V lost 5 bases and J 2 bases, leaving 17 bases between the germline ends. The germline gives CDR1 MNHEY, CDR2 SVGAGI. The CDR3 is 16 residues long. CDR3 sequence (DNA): TGTGCCAGCAGTCCCTTAGCGAACTCACACACAGATACGCAGTATTTT. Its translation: CASSPLANSHTDTQYF.

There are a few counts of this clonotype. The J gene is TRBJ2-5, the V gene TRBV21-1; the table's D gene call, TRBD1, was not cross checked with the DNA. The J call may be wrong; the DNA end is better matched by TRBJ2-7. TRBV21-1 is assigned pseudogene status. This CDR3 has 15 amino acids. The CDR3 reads CASSKDKGAPREQYF. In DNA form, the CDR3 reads TGTGCCAGCAGCAAAGACAAGGGGGCCCCTCGCGAGCAGTACTTC.

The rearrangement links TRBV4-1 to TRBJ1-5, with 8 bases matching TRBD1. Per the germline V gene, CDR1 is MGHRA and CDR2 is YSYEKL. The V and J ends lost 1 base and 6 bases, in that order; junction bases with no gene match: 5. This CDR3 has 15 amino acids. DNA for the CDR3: TGCGCCAGCAGCCAAGCAGGACAGGGCAGTCAGCCCCAGCATTTT. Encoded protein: CASSQAGQGSQPQHF.

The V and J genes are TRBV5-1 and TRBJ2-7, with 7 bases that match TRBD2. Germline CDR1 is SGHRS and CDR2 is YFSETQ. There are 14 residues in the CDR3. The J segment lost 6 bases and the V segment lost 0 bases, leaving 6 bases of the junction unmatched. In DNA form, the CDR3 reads TGCGCCAGCAGCTTGGTCGCGGGAGTTGGCGAGCAGTACTTC. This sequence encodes CASSLVAGVGEQYF.

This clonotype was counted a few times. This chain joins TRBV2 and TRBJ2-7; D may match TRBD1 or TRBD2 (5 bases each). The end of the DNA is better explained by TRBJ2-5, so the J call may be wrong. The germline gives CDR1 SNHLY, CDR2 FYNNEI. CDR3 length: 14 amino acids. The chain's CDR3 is CASSPEGTEKTQYF. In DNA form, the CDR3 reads TGTGCCAGCAGCCCTGAGGGGACGGAAAAGACCCAGTACTTC.

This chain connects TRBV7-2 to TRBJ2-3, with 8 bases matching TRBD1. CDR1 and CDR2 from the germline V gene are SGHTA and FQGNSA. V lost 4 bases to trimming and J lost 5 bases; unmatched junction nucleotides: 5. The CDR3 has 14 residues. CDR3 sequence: CASSSLDRVDTQYF. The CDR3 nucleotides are TGTGCCAGCAGCTCCCTGGACAGGGTAGATACGCAGTATTTT.

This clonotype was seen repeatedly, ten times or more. The CDR3 sequence is CASSPRGREDRNGYTF. The DNA of the CDR3 is TGTGCCAGCAGCCCCCGAGGGAGGGAGGATAGAAATGGCTACACCTTC. The chain recombines TRBV7-2 with TRBJ1-2; D not resolved. V dropped 5 bases and J dropped 6 bases, with 22 bases sitting between them. CDR3 length: 16 amino acids. The germline CDR1 and CDR2 sequences are SGHTA and FQGNSA.

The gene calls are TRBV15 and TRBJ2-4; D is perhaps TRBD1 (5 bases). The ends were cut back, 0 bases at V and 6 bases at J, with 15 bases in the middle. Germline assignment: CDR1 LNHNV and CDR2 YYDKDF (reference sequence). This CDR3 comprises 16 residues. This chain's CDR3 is CATSRDDSPLGNIQYF. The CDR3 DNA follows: TGTGCCACCAGCAGAGACGACAGTCCTCTGGGAAACATTCAGTACTTC.

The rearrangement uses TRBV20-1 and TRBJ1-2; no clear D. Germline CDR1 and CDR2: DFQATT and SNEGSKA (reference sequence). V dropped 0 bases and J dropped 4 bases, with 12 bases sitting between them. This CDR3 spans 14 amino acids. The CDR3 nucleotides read TGCAGTGCTAGAGATAAGGGATCAGGCTATGGCTACACCTTC. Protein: CSARDKGSGYGYTF.

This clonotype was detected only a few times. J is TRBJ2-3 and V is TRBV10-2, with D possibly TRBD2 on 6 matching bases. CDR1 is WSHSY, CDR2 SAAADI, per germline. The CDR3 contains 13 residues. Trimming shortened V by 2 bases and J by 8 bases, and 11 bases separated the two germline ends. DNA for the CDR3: TGCGCCAGCAGTGAGGGCTCCGGGGGTACGCAGTATTTT. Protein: CASSEGSGGTQYF.

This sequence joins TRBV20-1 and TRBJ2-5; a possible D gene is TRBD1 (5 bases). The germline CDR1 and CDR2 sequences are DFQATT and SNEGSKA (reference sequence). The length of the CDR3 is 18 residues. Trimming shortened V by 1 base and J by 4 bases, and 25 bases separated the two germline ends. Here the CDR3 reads CSARALGSQGLSPETQYF. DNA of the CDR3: TGCAGTGCTAGAGCGCTGGGCTCCCAGGGCCTAAGTCCAGAGACCCAGTACTTC.

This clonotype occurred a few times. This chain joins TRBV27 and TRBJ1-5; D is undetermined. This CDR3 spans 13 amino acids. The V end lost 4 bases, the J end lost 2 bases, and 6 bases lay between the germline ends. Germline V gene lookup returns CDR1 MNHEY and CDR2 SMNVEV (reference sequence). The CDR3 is CASSSNGNQPQHF. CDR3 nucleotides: TGTGCCAGCAGTTCCAACGGCAATCAGCCCCAGCATTTT.

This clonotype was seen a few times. The DNA of the CDR3 is TGCGCCAGCAGCTTTGATAATCAAGAGACCCAGTACTTC. Translation gives CASSFDNQETQYF. The chain uses TRBV5-1 and TRBJ2-5; unclear D gene. Deletions cut 2 bases from V and 2 bases from J, with 7 bases between. CDR1 is SGHRS and CDR2 is YFSETQ in the germline V gene. The CDR3 runs to 13 residues.

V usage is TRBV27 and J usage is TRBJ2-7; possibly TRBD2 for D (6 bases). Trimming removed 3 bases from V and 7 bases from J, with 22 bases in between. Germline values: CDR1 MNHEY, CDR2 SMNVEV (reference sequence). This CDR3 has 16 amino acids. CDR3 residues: CASSFLHSGGGYEQYF. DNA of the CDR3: TGTGCCAGCAGTTTCCTCCACTCCGGGGGAGGCTATGAGCAGTACTTC.